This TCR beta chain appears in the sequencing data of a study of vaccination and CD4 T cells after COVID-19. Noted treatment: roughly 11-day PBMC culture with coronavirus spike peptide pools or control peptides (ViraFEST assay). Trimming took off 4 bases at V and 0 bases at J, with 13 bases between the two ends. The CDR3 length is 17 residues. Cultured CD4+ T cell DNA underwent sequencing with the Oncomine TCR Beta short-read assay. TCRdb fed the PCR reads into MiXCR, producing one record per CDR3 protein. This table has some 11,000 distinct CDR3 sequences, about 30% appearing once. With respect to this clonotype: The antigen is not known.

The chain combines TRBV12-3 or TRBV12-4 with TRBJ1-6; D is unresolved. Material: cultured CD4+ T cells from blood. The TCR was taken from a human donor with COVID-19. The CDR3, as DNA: TGTGCCAGCAGTTCCGCTGTAAGGAGCTCCTATAATTCACCCCTCCACTTT. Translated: CASSSAVRSSYNSPLHF.